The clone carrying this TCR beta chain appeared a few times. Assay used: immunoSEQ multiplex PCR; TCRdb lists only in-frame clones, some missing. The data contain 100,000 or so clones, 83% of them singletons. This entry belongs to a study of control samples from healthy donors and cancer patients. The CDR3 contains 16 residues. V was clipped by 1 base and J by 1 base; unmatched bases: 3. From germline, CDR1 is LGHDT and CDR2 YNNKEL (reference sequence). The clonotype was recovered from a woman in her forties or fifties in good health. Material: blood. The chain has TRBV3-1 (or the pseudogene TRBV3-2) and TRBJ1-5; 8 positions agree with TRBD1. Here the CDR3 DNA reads TGTGCCAGCAGCCAAGGTCAGGGGGCAAGCAATCAGCCCCAGCATTTT. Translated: CASSQGQGASNQPQHF.